The source of this T cell receptor beta chain is a study of OX40 agonist ivuxolimab in advanced cancers. Regarding the study in general: Ivuxolimab, which targeted the costimulatory receptor OX40 (CD134), was an agonistic, fully human IgG2 monoclonal antibody. Intravenous ivuxolimab was administered to patients every 2 weeks at six dose levels: 0.01, 0.1, 0.3, 1.5, 3 and 10 mg/kg. Of the approximately 50 dose-escalation patients, hepatocellular carcinoma was present in some 19, melanoma in approximately 15, renal cell carcinoma in 9 and head and neck cancer in 9. In the dose-escalation cohort, approximately 82% of patients were male, and the mean age was roughly 60 years, with a range of roughly 20 to 85. Prior anti-PD-1, anti-PD-L1 or anti-CTLA-4 therapy was permitted, and checkpoint inhibitors had been received by about 36% of dose-escalation patients. Partial responses were achieved by three dose-escalation patients, of whom one had hepatocellular carcinoma and two had cutaneous melanoma. The point of sequencing TCRbeta in the periphery was to test whether ivuxolimab changed TCR sequence diversity and drove clonal T-cell expansion. The paper reports the monotherapy dose-escalation portion (N ≈ 50 patients) of the phase I ivuxolimab trial. The full study reports these points: After ivuxolimab, CD8+ T cells had more expanded clones than CD4+ T cells on average. Partial responders in the 0.1-3.0 mg/kg groups had among the lowest normalized peripheral clonal expansion, especially among CD8+ T cells. Low levels of normalized T-cell clonal expansion were also seen in some patients who did not respond. At doses of 0.1 to 3.0 mg/kg, clonal expansion of both CD4+ and CD8+ blood T cells was observed from baseline to week 6. Antigen specificity was not determined for the clonally expanded peripheral T cells.

The V end loses 6 bases and the J end loses 0 bases, and a stretch of 18 bases separates them. CDR1 and CDR2 (MDHEN, SYDVKM) derive from the germline V gene. Its CDR3 holds 17 amino acids, cysteine through phenylalanine. Only the CDR3 DNA stays, 51 bases, in frame from base 1. For sequencing of the TCRbeta CDR3 region, genomic DNA was extracted from the sorted cells. The immunoSEQ Assay was used to sequence the TCRbeta CDR3 regions. Not all clones reach the TCRdb copy of this immuneACCESS table, which keeps in-frame sequences only. Checked studies attribute under half of the gap to unresolved V genes and leave the rest unexplained. The sample yields 25,000 to 35,000 clones; around 88% were counted once. The ten largest account for around 31% of the sample. Of note for this clone: No antigen is known for it. Base qualities are not recorded, but no much larger clone differs from it by a single base.

Patients with autoimmune disease history or receiving systemic immunosuppression were excluded from the trial. In every dose cohort, peripheral blood was drawn for TCR sequencing at baseline, cycle 4 day 1, and cycle 7 day 1. The samples were taken from a phase I, first-in-human, multicenter, open-label dose-escalation trial of ivuxolimab. Adults with locally advanced or metastatic melanoma, renal cell carcinoma, hepatocellular carcinoma or head and neck squamous cell carcinoma were enrolled in the trial. Before TCR sequencing, CD4+ and CD8+ T cells were separately sorted from peripheral blood. The sample in question was CD4+ or CD8+ T cells sorted from blood, obtained in a trial of the OX40 agonist ivuxolimab. The chain was built from TRBV28 and TRBJ1-5; TRBD1 could be the D gene, as 6 bases match. The TCR comes from an adult with an advanced solid tumor such as melanoma, head and neck, liver or kidney cancer. The nucleotide sequence reads TGTGCCAGCAGAGTTTCTCCAGGACAGTTTAGCAATCAGCCCCAGCATTTT. It is translated as CASRVSPGQFSNQPQHF.